The T cell receptor beta chain under discussion was sequenced for a study of T-cell reconstitution after alpha-beta-depleted transplantation in children. Study-level points and caveats: The origin of high day-60 TCRbeta diversity in some patients lay in surviving recipient T cells and thymic progenitors. Reports say that about two months after transplant, the alpha-beta T cells came out of several hundred graft clones that had expanded. T-cell counts and diversity at one year following transplant were attributed mainly to newly produced T cells.

This clonotype is medium-sized by share. Its antigen is not known. This CDR3 is built from 12 residues. Germline lookup yields CDR1 SGHTA and CDR2 FQGNSA. Trimming removed 5 bases from V and 8 bases from J, with 9 bases in between. Preparation of the TCRbeta library involved a method that used unique molecular identifiers. TCRdb itself ran the PCR reads through MiXCR, one entry per CDR3 protein. Altogether about 97,000 distinct CDR3 sequences are present, roughly 6% being singletons, with the ten largest covering more than 5.5%. The sequence derives from a female patient aged 2-10 years who had a stem cell transplant for Fanconi anemia, so the T cells may come from the graft donor. The gene calls are TRBV7-2 and TRBJ1-4; D is uncertain. The sample here was PBMCs, mostly from graft donor cells, taken 60 days after TCRalphabeta/CD19-depleted stem cell transplant. The CDR3 region has the DNA TGTGCCAGCAGCCGAGATTTAGAAAAACTGTTTTTT. Translation gives CASSRDLEKLFF.